Below are 26 T cell receptor beta chains sequenced from a single sample in a study of blood T cell repertoires in COVID-19. Sequenced by immunoSEQ multiplex PCR; TCRdb stores in-frame clones only, minus some. The repertoire holds about 170,000 clones, with 70% to 90% as singletons. What was sequenced was PBMCs or T cells enriched from blood (not recorded which). These TCRs come from a woman aged 50 to 60 who had recovered from COVID-19.

The chain links TRBV5-5 to TRBJ2-2; D not resolved. With 0 bases removed from V and 5 bases from J, the gap between germline ends came to 8 bases. This CDR3 region has 14 residues. Germline CDR1 SGHKS, CDR2 YYEKEE (reference sequence). The CDR3 nucleotides are TGTGCCAGCAGCTTGGGGGCTGCAACCGGGGAGCTGTTTTTT. Amino acids: CASSLGAATGELFF.

The chain combines TRBV7-9 with TRBJ1-2; D gene uncertain. The length of the CDR3 is 14 residues. V lost 5 bases and J 8 bases, leaving 18 bases between the germline ends. Germline CDR1 and CDR2: SEHNR and FQNEAQ (reference sequence). Here the CDR3 reads CASSDDIRDGGYTF. In DNA, the CDR3 is TGTGCCAGCAGCGACGACATTCGCGACGGCGGCTACACCTTC.

J is TRBJ2-5 and V is TRBV27; TRBD1 matches at 8 bases. V was clipped by 6 bases and J by 9 bases; unmatched bases: 12. Per germline, CDR1 MNHEY and CDR2 SMNVEV (reference sequence). The CDR3 covers 14 residues. CDR3 nucleotides: TGTGCCAGCAGACAGGGGGTAGAGATGGGTCCCCAGTACTTC. Protein product: CASRQGVEMGPQYF.

The chain recombines TRBV27 with TRBJ2-7; possibly TRBD1 for D (6 bases). The germline V and J ends were trimmed by 4 bases and 3 bases, with 13 bases remaining between them. Germline V lookup: CDR1 MNHEY, CDR2 SMNVEV (reference sequence). This CDR3 has 14 amino acids. CDR3 nucleotide sequence: TGTGCCAGCAGTTCCCACAGGGCACTCTACGAGCAGTACGTC. It encodes CASSSHRALYEQYV.

This chain joins TRBV27 and TRBJ1-6; 9 positions match TRBD1. Germline V CDR1 and CDR2: MNHEY, SMNVEV (reference sequence). This CDR3 has 17 residues. With V trimmed by 5 bases and J by 7 bases, 12 bases remained unmatched. The CDR3 is CASSPLPRTGDNSPLHF. CDR3 nucleotide sequence: TGTGCCAGCAGTCCATTACCCCGGACAGGGGACAATTCACCCCTCCACTTT.

This clone has a single count. The J gene is TRBJ2-3, the V gene TRBV9, with a weak D call TRBD1 (6 bases). CDR1 is SGDLS, CDR2 YYNGEE, per germline. V was cut by 4 bases and J by 0 bases, with 27 bases left in between. The CDR3 spans 20 residues. In DNA form, the CDR3 reads TGTGCCAGCAGCAGACGGACAGAGCTAGGGACCAATCCTAGCACAGATACGCAGTATTTT. Translated, it gives CASSRRTELGTNPSTDTQYF.

The chain uses TRBV6-5 and TRBJ2-5, with D maybe TRBD2 (6 bases). Germline V lookup: CDR1 MNHEY, CDR2 SVGAGI. The length of the CDR3 is 13 residues. V was trimmed by 6 bases and J by 6 bases, leaving 14 bases between them. The CDR3 DNA sequence: TGTGCCAGCAGCCTGCAGGGACTGAAGACCCAGTACTTC. Amino acid sequence: CASSLQGLKTQYF.

The rearrangement joins TRBV6-5 to TRBJ1-2; weak D call: TRBD1 (5 bases). Germline V gives CDR1 MNHEY, CDR2 SVGAGI. With 6 bases removed from V and 6 bases from J, the gap between germline ends came to 11 bases. This CDR3 comprises 12 residues. DNA for the CDR3: TGTGCCAGCAGCGGACACCGAGATGGCTACACCTTC. Translated, it gives CASSGHRDGYTF.

The J gene is TRBJ1-5, the V gene TRBV27; D remains ambiguous. This CDR3 has 15 residues. In germline, CDR1 is MNHEY, CDR2 SMNVEV (reference sequence). V was shortened by 2 bases and J by 1 base, with 9 bases between the two germline ends. The CDR3 DNA sequence: TGTGCCAGCAGTTTAGTTCCCCCAAGCAATCAGCCCCAGCATTTT. This translates into CASSLVPPSNQPQHF.

This clone was picked up one time. The rearrangement links TRBV6-6 to TRBJ1-1; D unclear. This CDR3 is 14 amino acids long. In germline, CDR1 is MNHNY, CDR2 SVGAGI (reference sequence). V was shortened by 4 bases and J by 4 bases, with 13 bases between the two germline ends. The CDR3, as DNA: TGTGCCAGCAGTTTGCGGGGATGGGGCACTGAAGCTTTCTTT. Translated, it gives CASSLRGWGTEAFF.

The gene calls are TRBV24-1 and TRBJ2-2, with 10 bases that match TRBD2. The V and J ends lost 3 bases and 5 bases, in that order; junction bases with no gene match: 2. Germline-derived CDR1 and CDR2 are KGHDR and SFDVKD. The CDR3 runs 15 residues. The CDR3 DNA reads TGTGCCACCAGTGATATAGCGGGAGGTACCGGGGAGCTGTTTTTT. Its translation is CATSDIAGGTGELFF.

The CDR3 region is CASSPPGRDSPLHF. DNA of the CDR3: TGTGCCAGCTCACCACCGGGGCGAGACTCACCCCTCCACTTT. J is TRBJ1-6 and V is TRBV18; tentatively, D is TRBD1 (5 bases). This CDR3 comprises 14 residues. V lost 0 bases and J lost 10, with 10 bases in between. Germline CDR1 KGHSH, CDR2 LQKENI.

This clone has just a few counts. CDR3 nucleotide sequence: TGCGCCAGCAGCTTTACGGGGGTAGGGAACAATGAGCAGTTCTTC. Its protein product is CASSFTGVGNNEQFF. V usage is TRBV5-1 and J usage is TRBJ2-1; D is perhaps TRBD2 (6 bases). V lost 2 bases to trimming and J lost 5 bases, with 14 bases between them. Germline CDR1 and CDR2: SGHRS and YFSETQ. The CDR3 contains 15 residues.

The chain recombines TRBV20-1 with TRBJ1-1; D not certain. Germline lookup yields CDR1 DFQATT and CDR2 SNEGSKA (reference sequence). CDR3 length: 11 amino acids. Trimming stripped 8 bases from V and 10 bases from J, with 17 bases between. In DNA form, the CDR3 reads TGCAGTACTGGGAGGGCGGATCGAGCTTTCTTT. Translated: CSTGRADRAFF.

This clone appeared a few times. V and J are TRBV6-5 and TRBJ1-5, with D perhaps matching TRBD1 (6 bases). Trimming removed 7 bases from V and 2 bases from J, with 15 bases in between. Germline CDR1 is MNHEY and CDR2 is SVGAGI. This CDR3 is built from 15 residues. CDR3 amino acids: CASTPSPGGNQPQHF. The CDR3 nucleotides read TGTGCCAGCACCCCATCGCCAGGGGGCAATCAGCCCCAGCATTTT.

J is TRBJ2-2 and V is TRBV5-1; perhaps TRBD2 as D (6 bases). Trimming stripped 3 bases from V and 1 base from J, with 10 bases between. CDR1 and CDR2 (germline): SGHRS, YFSETQ. There are 15 residues in the CDR3. CDR3 sequence (DNA): TGCGCCAGCAGCTCGGGACTCCTGAACACCGGGGAGCTGTTTTTT. Translated, it gives CASSSGLLNTGELFF.

The chain joins TRBV7-2 to TRBJ2-1; 10 bases map to TRBD1. Germline V CDR1 and CDR2: SGHTA, FQGNSA. This CDR3 region has 15 residues. With 5 bases clipped from V and 6 bases from J, the junction kept 7 bases outside the gene matches. The CDR3 protein is CASSGRDRGGNEQFF. CDR3 bases: TGTGCCAGCAGCGGCCGGGACAGGGGAGGCAATGAGCAGTTCTTC.

This chain joins TRBV27 and TRBJ2-1; 9 bases are shared with TRBD2. CDR1 MNHEY and CDR2 SMNVEV come from the germline V gene (reference sequence). CDR3 length: 16 residues. V gave up 0 bases and J gave up 9 bases; unmatched junction bases: 9. DNA for the CDR3: TGTGCCAGCAGTTTATCGGGCGGGGGGGCCTTTCTTGAGCAGTTCTTC. Protein: CASSLSGGGAFLEQFF.

This chain links TRBV28 with TRBJ2-4, with a tentative D call TRBD1 (5 bases). V lost 8 bases, J lost 3 bases, and 8 bases lay in between. This CDR3 comprises 12 residues. Germline CDR1 reads MDHEN; CDR2 reads SYDVKM. The CDR3 region is CASQDSKNIQYF. CDR3 sequence (DNA): TGTGCCAGCCAAGACAGCAAAAACATTCAGTACTTC.

This chain links TRBV5-4 with TRBJ2-5; TRBD2 might be the D (5 bases). V was clipped by 0 bases and J by 1 base, with 13 bases between them. The germline gives CDR1 SGHNT, CDR2 YYREEE (reference sequence). The CDR3 totals 16 residues. The CDR3 loop is CASSLAFGGLQETQYF. In nucleotides, the CDR3 is TGTGCCAGCAGCTTGGCGTTTGGTGGACTCCAAGAGACCCAGTACTTC.

In this sample, this clone turned up once. V and J are TRBV11-2 and TRBJ2-3, with D possibly TRBD1 on 5 matching bases. The germline V gene has CDR1 SGHAT and CDR2 FQNNGV. This CDR3 is 13 amino acids long. The V end was cut by 1 base, the J end by 10 bases, with 12 bases between. The CDR3 is CASSLGGHPSQYF. CDR3 nucleotide sequence: TGTGCCAGCAGCTTAGGTGGACATCCGTCGCAGTATTTT.

As to this clone: Germline is not matched at one junction end, which may reflect a read error. This chain joins TRBV7-2 and TRBJ1-2; D possibly corresponds to TRBD1 (5 bases). Germline V gives CDR1 SGHTA, CDR2 FQGNSA. The CDR3 is 15 residues long. This CDR3 is CASSSPLAGLYVRSF. The CDR3 DNA reads TGTGCCAGCAGCTCCCCTTTGGCAGGGCTGTATGTTAGGTCCTTC.

V and J are TRBV5-1 and TRBJ2-3; TRBD2 aligns across 13 bases. The trim removed 0 bases at V and 5 bases at J, leaving 3 bases unmatched. Germline values: CDR1 SGHRS, CDR2 YFSETQ. This CDR3 has 16 amino acids. The CDR3 here is CASSLVLAGGGDTQYF. The CDR3 bases are TGCGCCAGCAGCTTGGTACTAGCGGGAGGGGGAGATACGCAGTATTTT.

CDR3 DNA sequence: TGCGCCAGCAGCTTTGGAGCGGGGGTTGAGACCCAGTACTTC. Amino acids: CASSFGAGVETQYF. This chain links TRBV5-1 with TRBJ2-5; 8 nucleotides agree with TRBD2. The CDR3 is 14 residues long. V lost 2 bases, J lost 5 bases, and 5 bases stayed unmatched. In germline, CDR1 is SGHRS, CDR2 YFSETQ.

The V gene is TRBV18, the J gene TRBJ1-1; possible D gene TRBD1, 5 bases. The V and J ends lost 0 bases and 6 bases respectively, with 14 bases between them. CDR3 length equals 15 residues. Germline V gene lookup returns CDR1 KGHSH and CDR2 LQKENI. The DNA of the CDR3 is TGTGCCAGCTCACCACCGGCAGGGTACGGCGCTGAAGCTTTCTTT. It encodes CASSPPAGYGAEAFF.

This chain links TRBV7-2 with TRBJ1-5, with 9 nucleotides matching TRBD1. Germline CDR1 is SGHTA and CDR2 is FQGNSA. This CDR3 has 17 residues. J was trimmed by 7 bases and V by 2 bases; bases with no gene match: 12. The CDR3 nucleotides are TGTGCCAGCAGCTTATCCACAGGGGGCGTGTTAGGCCAGCCCCAGCATTTT. Protein sequence: CASSLSTGGVLGQPQHF.